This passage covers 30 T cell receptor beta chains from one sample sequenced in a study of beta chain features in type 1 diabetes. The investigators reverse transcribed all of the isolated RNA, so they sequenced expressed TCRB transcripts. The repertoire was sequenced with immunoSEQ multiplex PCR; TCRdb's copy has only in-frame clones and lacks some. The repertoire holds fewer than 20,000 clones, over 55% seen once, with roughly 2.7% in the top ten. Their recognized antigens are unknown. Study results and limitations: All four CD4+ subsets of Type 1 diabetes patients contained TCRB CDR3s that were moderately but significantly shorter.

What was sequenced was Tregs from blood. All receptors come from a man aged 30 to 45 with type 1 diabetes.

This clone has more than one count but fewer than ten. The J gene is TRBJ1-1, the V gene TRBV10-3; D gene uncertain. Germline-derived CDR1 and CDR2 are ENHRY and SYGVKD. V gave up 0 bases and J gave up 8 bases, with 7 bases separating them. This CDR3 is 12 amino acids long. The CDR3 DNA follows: TGTGCCATCAGTGAGTCGAGAGAAGAAGCTTTCTTT. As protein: CAISESREEAFF.

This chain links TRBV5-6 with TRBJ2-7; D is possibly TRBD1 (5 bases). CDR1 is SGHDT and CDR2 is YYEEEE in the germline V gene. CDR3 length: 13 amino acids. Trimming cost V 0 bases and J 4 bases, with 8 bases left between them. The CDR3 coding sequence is TGTGCCAGCAGCTTGGGACAGCTTTACGAGCAGTACTTC. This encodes CASSLGQLYEQYF.

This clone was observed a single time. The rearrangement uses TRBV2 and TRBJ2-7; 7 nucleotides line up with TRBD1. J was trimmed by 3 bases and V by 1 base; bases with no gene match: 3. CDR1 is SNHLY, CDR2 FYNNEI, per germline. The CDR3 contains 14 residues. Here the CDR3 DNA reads TGTGCCAGCAGTGAAGGTCCAGGGGGCTACGAGCAGTACTTC. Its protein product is CASSEGPGGYEQYF.

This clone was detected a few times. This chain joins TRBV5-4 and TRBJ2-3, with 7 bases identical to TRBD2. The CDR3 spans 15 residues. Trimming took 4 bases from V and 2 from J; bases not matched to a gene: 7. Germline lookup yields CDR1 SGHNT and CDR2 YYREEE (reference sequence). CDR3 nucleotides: TGTGCCAGCAGCGGCGGGGGAACGATCACAGATACGCAGTATTTT. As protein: CASSGGGTITDTQYF.

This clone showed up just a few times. The CDR3 sequence: CSATVTGELFF. The CDR3 DNA is TGCAGTGCTACTGTCACCGGGGAGCTGTTTTTT. This rearrangement joins TRBV20-1 to TRBJ2-2, with unresolved D. This CDR3 has 11 residues. Germline V gene lookup returns CDR1 DFQATT and CDR2 SNEGSKA (reference sequence). V was pared by 4 bases and J by 4 bases, with 4 bases between.

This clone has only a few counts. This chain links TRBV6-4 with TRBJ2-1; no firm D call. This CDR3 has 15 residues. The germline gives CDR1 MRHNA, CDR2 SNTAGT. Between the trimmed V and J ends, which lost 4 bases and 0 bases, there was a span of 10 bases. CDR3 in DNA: TGTGCCAGCAGTGTAGAAGAGAGCTCCTACAATGAGCAGTTCTTC. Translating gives CASSVEESSYNEQFF.

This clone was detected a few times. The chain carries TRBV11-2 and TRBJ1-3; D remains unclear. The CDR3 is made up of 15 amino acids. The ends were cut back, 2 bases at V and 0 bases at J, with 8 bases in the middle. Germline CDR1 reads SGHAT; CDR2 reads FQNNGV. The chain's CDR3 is CASSLLSSSGNTIYF. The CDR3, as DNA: TGTGCCAGCAGCTTACTCTCTAGCTCTGGAAACACCATATATTTT.

This CDR3 is CAVGGSSYNEQFF. The CDR3 DNA is TGTGCCGTCGGGGGGAGCTCCTACAATGAGCAGTTCTTC. V usage is TRBV10-3 and J usage is TRBJ2-1; 7 bases are a match to TRBD2. The CDR3 spans 13 residues. Germline V gene sequence: CDR1 ENHRY, CDR2 SYGVKD. V lost 11 bases, J lost 0 bases, and 4 bases stayed unmatched.

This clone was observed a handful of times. For the CDR3, the DNA is TGTGCCATCAGTGATGACAGGGCGGGCAATCAGCCCCAGCATTTT. The encoded protein is CAISDDRAGNQPQHF. The chain recombines TRBV10-3 with TRBJ1-5; 7 bases fit TRBD1. This CDR3 has 15 residues. The germline gives CDR1 ENHRY, CDR2 SYGVKD. The ends lost 3 bases at V and 2 bases at J; junction bases unmatched: 4.

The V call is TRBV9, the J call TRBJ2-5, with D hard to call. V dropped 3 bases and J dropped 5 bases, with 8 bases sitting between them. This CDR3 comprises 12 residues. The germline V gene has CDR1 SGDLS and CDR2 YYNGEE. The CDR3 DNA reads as TGTGCCAGCAGCGGGCCCGGGGAGACCCAGTACTTC. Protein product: CASSGPGETQYF.

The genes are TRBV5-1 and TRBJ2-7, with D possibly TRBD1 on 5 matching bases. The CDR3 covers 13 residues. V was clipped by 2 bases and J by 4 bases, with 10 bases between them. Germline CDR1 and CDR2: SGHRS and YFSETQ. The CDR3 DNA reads TGCGCCAGCAGCTTCGGCAGGGCATACGAGCAGTACTTC. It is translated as CASSFGRAYEQYF.

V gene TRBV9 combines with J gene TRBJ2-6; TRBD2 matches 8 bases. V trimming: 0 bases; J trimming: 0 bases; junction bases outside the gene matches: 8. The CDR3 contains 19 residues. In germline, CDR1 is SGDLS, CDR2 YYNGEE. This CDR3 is CASSVGSGSGASGANVLTF. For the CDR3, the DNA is TGTGCCAGCAGCGTAGGGTCGGGTAGCGGGGCCTCTGGGGCCAACGTCCTGACTTTC. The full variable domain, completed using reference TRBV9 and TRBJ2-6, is DSGVTQTPKHLITATGQRVTLRCSPRSGDLSVYWYQQSLDQGLQFLIQYYNGEERAKGNILERFSAQQFPDLHSELNLSSLELGDSALYFCASSVGSGSGASGANVLTFGAGSRLTVL.

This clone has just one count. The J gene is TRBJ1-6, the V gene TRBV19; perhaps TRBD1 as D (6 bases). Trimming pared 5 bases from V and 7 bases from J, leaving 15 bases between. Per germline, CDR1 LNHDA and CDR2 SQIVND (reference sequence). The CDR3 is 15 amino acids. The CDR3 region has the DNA TGTGCCAGTAGTGTACAGGGAATTAGGAATTCACCCCTCCACTTT. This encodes CASSVQGIRNSPLHF.

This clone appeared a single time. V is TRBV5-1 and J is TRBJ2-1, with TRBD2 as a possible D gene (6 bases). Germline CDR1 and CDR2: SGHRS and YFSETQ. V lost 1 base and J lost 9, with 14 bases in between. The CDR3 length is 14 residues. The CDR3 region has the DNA TGCGCCAGCAGCTTGCTAGCGACGGAGGCTGAGCAGTTCTTC. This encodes CASSLLATEAEQFF.

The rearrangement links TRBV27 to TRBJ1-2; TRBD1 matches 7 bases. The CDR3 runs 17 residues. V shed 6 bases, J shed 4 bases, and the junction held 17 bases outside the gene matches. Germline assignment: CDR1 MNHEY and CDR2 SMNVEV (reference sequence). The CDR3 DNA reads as TGTGCCAGCAGACCGGGACAGTACCGCGGATTTACCTATGGCTACACCTTC. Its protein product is CASRPGQYRGFTYGYTF.

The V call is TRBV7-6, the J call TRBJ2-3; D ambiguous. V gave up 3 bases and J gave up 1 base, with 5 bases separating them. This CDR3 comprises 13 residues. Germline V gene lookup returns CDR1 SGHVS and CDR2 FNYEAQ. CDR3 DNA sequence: TGTGCCAGCAGCTTGCAGGGCACAGATACGCAGTATTTT. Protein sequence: CASSLQGTDTQYF.

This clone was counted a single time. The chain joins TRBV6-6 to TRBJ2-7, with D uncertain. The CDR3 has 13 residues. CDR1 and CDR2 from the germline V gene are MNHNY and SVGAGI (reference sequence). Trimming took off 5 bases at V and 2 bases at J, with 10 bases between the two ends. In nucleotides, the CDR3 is TGTGCCAGCAGTGAGAGTGAAGCCTACGAGCAGTACTTC. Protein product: CASSESEAYEQYF.

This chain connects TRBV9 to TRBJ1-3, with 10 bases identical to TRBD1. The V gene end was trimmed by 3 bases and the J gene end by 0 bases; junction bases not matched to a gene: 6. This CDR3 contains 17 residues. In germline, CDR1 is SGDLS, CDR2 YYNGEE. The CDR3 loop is CASSARQGANSGNTIYF. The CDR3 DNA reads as TGTGCCAGCAGCGCCCGACAGGGGGCCAACTCTGGAAACACCATATATTTT. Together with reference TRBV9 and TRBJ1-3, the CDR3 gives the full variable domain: DSGVTQTPKHLITATGQRVTLRCSPRSGDLSVYWYQQSLDQGLQFLIQYYNGEERAKGNILERFSAQQFPDLHSELNLSSLELGDSALYFCASSARQGANSGNTIYFGEGSWLTVV.

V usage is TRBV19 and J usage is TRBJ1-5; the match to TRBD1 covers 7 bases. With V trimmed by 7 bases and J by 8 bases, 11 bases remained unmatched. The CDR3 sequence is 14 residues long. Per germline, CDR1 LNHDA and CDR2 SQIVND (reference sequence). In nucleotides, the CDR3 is TGTGCCAGTACTAACCTAGGGGGCTTAGAGCCCCAGCATTTT. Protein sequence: CASTNLGGLEPQHF.

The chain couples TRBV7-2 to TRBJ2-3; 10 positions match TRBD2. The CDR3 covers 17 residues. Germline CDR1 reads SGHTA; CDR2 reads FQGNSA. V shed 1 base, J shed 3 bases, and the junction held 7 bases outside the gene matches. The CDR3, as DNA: TGTGCCAGCAGCTTAGGGCTAGCGGGAGTAGTTACAGATACGCAGTATTTT. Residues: CASSLGLAGVVTDTQYF.

The chain's CDR3 is CASKDRGRYEQYF. Written as DNA, the CDR3 is TGCGCCAGCAAGGACAGGGGGCGATACGAGCAGTACTTC. The chain joins TRBV10-2 to TRBJ2-7; the match to TRBD1 covers 11 bases. The CDR3 loop spans 13 amino acids. Germline values: CDR1 WSHSY, CDR2 SAAADI. Losses at the gene ends were 7 bases for V and 4 bases for J; bases not matched to a gene: 3.

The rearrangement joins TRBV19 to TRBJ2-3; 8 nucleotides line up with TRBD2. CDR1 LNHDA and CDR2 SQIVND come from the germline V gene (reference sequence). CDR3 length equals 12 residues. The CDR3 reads CAESGSRDTQYF. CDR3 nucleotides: TGTGCAGAAAGCGGGAGCCGGGATACGCAGTATTTT.

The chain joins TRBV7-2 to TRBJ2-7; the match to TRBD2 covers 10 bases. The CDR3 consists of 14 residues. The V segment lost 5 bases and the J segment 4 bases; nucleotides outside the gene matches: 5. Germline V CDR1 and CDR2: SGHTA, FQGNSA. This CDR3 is CASSESGRVYEQYF. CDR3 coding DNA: TGTGCCAGCAGCGAAAGCGGGAGGGTATACGAGCAGTACTTC.

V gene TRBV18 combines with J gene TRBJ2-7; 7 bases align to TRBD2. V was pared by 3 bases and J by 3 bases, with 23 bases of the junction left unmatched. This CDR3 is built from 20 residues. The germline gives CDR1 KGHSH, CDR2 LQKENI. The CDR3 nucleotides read TGTGCCAGCTCACCGACCCCCGGTCTAGCGGCCCAATTCAGATACTACGAGCAGTACTTC. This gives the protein CASSPTPGLAAQFRYYEQYF. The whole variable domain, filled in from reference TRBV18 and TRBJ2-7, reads NAGVMQNPRHLVRRRGQEARLRCSPMKGHSHVYWYRQLPEEGLKFMVYLQKENIIDESGMPKERFSAEFPKEGPSILRIQQVVRGDSAAYFCASSPTPGLAAQFRYYEQYFGPGTRLTVT.

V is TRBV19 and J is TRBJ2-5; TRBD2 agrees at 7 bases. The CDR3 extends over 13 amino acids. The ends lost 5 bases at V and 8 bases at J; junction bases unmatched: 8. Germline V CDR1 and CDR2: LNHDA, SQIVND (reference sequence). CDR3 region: CASSSPRGETQYF. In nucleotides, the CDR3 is TGTGCCAGTAGTTCCCCTCGGGGGGAAACCCAGTACTTC.

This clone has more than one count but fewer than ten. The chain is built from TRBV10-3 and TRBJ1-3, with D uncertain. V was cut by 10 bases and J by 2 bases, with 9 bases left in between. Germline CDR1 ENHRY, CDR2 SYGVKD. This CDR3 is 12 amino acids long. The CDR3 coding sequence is TGTGCCAACCGAGGAACTGGAAACACCATATATTTT. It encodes CANRGTGNTIYF.

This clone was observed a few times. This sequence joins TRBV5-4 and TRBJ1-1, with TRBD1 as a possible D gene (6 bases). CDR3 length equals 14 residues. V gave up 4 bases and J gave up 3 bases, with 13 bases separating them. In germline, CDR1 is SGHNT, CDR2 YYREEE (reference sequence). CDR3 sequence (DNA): TGTGCCAGCAGCCGGAGGGGGGGAGACACTGAAGCTTTCTTT. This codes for CASSRRGGDTEAFF.

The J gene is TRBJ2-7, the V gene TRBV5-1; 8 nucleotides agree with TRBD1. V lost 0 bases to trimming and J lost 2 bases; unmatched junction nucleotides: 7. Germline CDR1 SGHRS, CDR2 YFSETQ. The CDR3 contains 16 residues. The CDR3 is CASSLEYGQGPYEQYF. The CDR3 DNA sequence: TGCGCCAGCAGCTTGGAATATGGACAGGGACCCTACGAGCAGTACTTC. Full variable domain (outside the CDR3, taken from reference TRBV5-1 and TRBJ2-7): KAGVTQTPRYLIKTRGQQVTLSCSPISGHRSVSWYQQTPGQGLQFLFEYFSETQRNKGNFPGRFSGRQFSNSRSEMNVSTLELGDSALYLCASSLEYGQGPYEQYFGPGTRLTVT.

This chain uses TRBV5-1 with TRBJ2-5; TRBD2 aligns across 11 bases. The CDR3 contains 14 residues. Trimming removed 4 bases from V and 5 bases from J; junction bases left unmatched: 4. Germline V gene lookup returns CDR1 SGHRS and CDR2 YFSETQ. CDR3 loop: CASSPGLAVETQYF. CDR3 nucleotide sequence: TGCGCCAGCAGCCCGGGACTAGCGGTCGAGACCCAGTACTTC.

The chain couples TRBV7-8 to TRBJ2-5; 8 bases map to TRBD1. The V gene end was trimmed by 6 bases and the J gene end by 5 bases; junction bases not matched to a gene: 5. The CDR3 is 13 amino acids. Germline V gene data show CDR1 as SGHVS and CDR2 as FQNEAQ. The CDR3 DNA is TGTGCCAGCAGACGACAGGGGTGGGAGACCCAGTACTTC. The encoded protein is CASRRQGWETQYF.